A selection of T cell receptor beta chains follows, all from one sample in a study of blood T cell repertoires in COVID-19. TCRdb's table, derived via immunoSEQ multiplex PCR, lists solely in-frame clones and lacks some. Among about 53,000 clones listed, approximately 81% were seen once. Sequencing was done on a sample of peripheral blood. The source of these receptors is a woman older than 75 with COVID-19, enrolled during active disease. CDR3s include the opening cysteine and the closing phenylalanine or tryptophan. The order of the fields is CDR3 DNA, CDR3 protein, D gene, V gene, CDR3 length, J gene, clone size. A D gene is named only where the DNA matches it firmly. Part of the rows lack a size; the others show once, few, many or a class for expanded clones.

CDR3nt: TGCGCCAGCAGCCAAGATGGGCGGGGAGCCTACAATGAGCAGTTCTTC
CDR3aa: CASSQDGRGAYNEQFF
d_gene: .
v_gene: TRBV4-1
len: 16
j_gene: TRBJ2-1
abundance: .

CDR3nt: TGTGCCAGCAGCCAAGACCCAACTAGCGGGAGTTTTGGAGAGACCCAGTACTTC
CDR3aa: CASSQDPTSGSFGETQYF
d_gene: TRBD2
v_gene: TRBV3-1/TRBV3-2
len: 18
j_gene: TRBJ2-5
abundance: .

CDR3nt: TGTGCCAGCAAGCGGGGGGGACAAGAGACCCAGTACTTC
CDR3aa: CASKRGGQETQYF
d_gene: TRBD2
v_gene: TRBV7-2
len: 13
j_gene: TRBJ2-5
abundance: .

CDR3nt: TGTGCCAGCAGTCCTCGGACGGGAGGACGTGAGCAGTTCTTC
CDR3aa: CASSPRTGGREQFF
d_gene: TRBD2
v_gene: TRBV6-6
len: 14
j_gene: TRBJ2-1
abundance: .

CDR3nt: TGTGCCAGTAGTCCGGGACAAACGAACTACTATGGCTACACCTTC
CDR3aa: CASSPGQTNYYGYTF
d_gene: .
v_gene: TRBV19
len: 15
j_gene: TRBJ1-2
abundance: .

CDR3nt: TGCAGCGTGGTCCGTCCTAGCGGGCCACCGAATGAGCAGTTCTTC
CDR3aa: CSVVRPSGPPNEQFF
d_gene: TRBD2
v_gene: TRBV29-1
len: 15
j_gene: TRBJ2-1
abundance: .

CDR3nt: TGTGCCAGCAGCCCAGGGACTAGCGGGAGTATCAGGGAGCAGTTCTTC
CDR3aa: CASSPGTSGSIREQFF
d_gene: TRBD2
v_gene: TRBV5-5
len: 16
j_gene: TRBJ2-1
abundance: .

CDR3nt: TGTGCCAGCAGCGGAACTAGCGGTTCCTACGAGCAGTACTTC
CDR3aa: CASSGTSGSYEQYF
d_gene: TRBD2
v_gene: TRBV3-1/TRBV3-2
len: 14
j_gene: TRBJ2-7
abundance: .

CDR3nt: TGTGCCAGTAACTCCGCCATGTCTAACTATGGCTACACCTTC
CDR3aa: CASNSAMSNYGYTF
d_gene: .
v_gene: TRBV19
len: 14
j_gene: TRBJ1-2
abundance: .

CDR3nt: TGTGCCAGCAAATTGACAGGTGGGGGAGAGCAGTACTTC
CDR3aa: CASKLTGGGEQYF
d_gene: .
v_gene: TRBV27
len: 13
j_gene: TRBJ2-7
abundance: .

CDR3nt: TGTGCCAGCAGACCGAAGACAGGCCGGAACACCGGGGAGCTGTTTTTT
CDR3aa: CASRPKTGRNTGELFF
d_gene: .
v_gene: TRBV27
len: 16
j_gene: TRBJ2-2
abundance: .

CDR3nt: TGTGCCAGCAGCTCACAGGGGTGGCAGACCCAGTACTTC
CDR3aa: CASSSQGWQTQYF
d_gene: TRBD1
v_gene: TRBV7-3
len: 13
j_gene: TRBJ2-5
abundance: .

CDR3nt: TGTGCCAGCAGCCTACCACGCCCCGGGACAGGAACCTACGAGCAGTACTTC
CDR3aa: CASSLPRPGTGTYEQYF
d_gene: TRBD1
v_gene: TRBV5-4
len: 17
j_gene: TRBJ2-7
abundance: few

CDR3nt: TGTGCCAGTTGGACAGGGTTTACTGAAGCTTTCTTT
CDR3aa: CASWTGFTEAFF
d_gene: TRBD1
v_gene: TRBV19
len: 12
j_gene: TRBJ1-1
abundance: .

CDR3nt: TGTGCCAGCAGCTTAGCTGAGGGGGTCGGAGAGACCCAGTACTTC
CDR3aa: CASSLAEGVGETQYF
d_gene: .
v_gene: TRBV7-8
len: 15
j_gene: TRBJ2-5
abundance: .

CDR3nt: TGTGCCAGCAGGACTAGCTATAATGAGCAGTTCTTC
CDR3aa: CASRTSYNEQFF
d_gene: TRBD2
v_gene: TRBV27
len: 12
j_gene: TRBJ2-1
abundance: .

CDR3nt: TGTGCCAGCAGTTCGGGTACCTACAATGAGCAGTTCTTC
CDR3aa: CASSSGTYNEQFF
d_gene: .
v_gene: TRBV11-3
len: 13
j_gene: TRBJ2-1
abundance: once

CDR3nt: TGTGCCAGCAGCTACACATTTTCGGGACTGACTGAAAAACTGTTTTTT
CDR3aa: CASSYTFSGLTEKLFF
d_gene: .
v_gene: TRBV7-9
len: 16
j_gene: TRBJ1-4
abundance: few

CDR3nt: TGTGCCAGCAGAGCTAGCGGGAGGGCCGGTGAGACCCAGTACTTC
CDR3aa: CASRASGRAGETQYF
d_gene: TRBD2
v_gene: TRBV2
len: 15
j_gene: TRBJ2-5
abundance: .

CDR3nt: TGTGCCAGCAGTTACGAACTTTCCTACGAGCAGTACTTC
CDR3aa: CASSYELSYEQYF
d_gene: .
v_gene: TRBV6-5
len: 13
j_gene: TRBJ2-7
abundance: .

CDR3nt: TGTGCCAGCAGCTTCGAGGGCCTCGAGGGCTACACCTTC
CDR3aa: CASSFEGLEGYTF
d_gene: .
v_gene: TRBV3-1/TRBV3-2
len: 13
j_gene: TRBJ1-2
abundance: few

CDR3nt: TGCGCCAGCAGATTGGGACTAGCGGGAGACAATGAGCAGTTCTTC
CDR3aa: CASRLGLAGDNEQFF
d_gene: TRBD2
v_gene: TRBV5-1
len: 15
j_gene: TRBJ2-1
abundance: few

CDR3nt: TGTGCCAGCAGTCTAGCGGGAGTAGACAATGAGCAGTTCTTC
CDR3aa: CASSLAGVDNEQFF
d_gene: TRBD2
v_gene: TRBV28
len: 14
j_gene: TRBJ2-1
abundance: .

CDR3nt: TGTGCCAGCTCACCGTCCCTTAATCAGCCCCAGCATTTT
CDR3aa: CASSPSLNQPQHF
d_gene: .
v_gene: TRBV18
len: 13
j_gene: TRBJ1-5
abundance: .

CDR3nt: TGTGCCACCAGCTTCCAGTATGGCTACACCTTC
CDR3aa: CATSFQYGYTF
d_gene: .
v_gene: TRBV15
len: 11
j_gene: TRBJ1-2
abundance: .

CDR3nt: TGCAGCGTTGAGCGTTGGGTCGGGACTAGCGGCGAAGCGAACACCGGGGAGCTGTTTTTT
CDR3aa: CSVERWVGTSGEANTGELFF
d_gene: TRBD2
v_gene: TRBV29-1
len: 20
j_gene: TRBJ2-2
abundance: once

CDR3nt: TGTGCCAGTAGTATATTATCGGGGATGGGCAAAAACATTCAGTACTTC
CDR3aa: CASSILSGMGKNIQYF
d_gene: .
v_gene: TRBV19
len: 16
j_gene: TRBJ2-4
abundance: .

CDR3nt: TGTGCTAGTGGTTTGGTTCGGGGAGGGTCAAGGGATGAGCAGTTCTTC
CDR3aa: CASGLVRGGSRDEQFF
d_gene: TRBD2
v_gene: TRBV12-5
len: 16
j_gene: TRBJ2-1
abundance: .

CDR3nt: TGTGCCAGCAGCTGGGACAGGGGTACTCCCGAGCAGTACTTC
CDR3aa: CASSWDRGTPEQYF
d_gene: TRBD1
v_gene: TRBV11-2
len: 14
j_gene: TRBJ2-7
abundance: .

CDR3nt: TGTGCCAGCAGTCCGCATGAGTATACTAACTATGGCTACACCTTC
CDR3aa: CASSPHEYTNYGYTF
d_gene: .
v_gene: TRBV11-1
len: 15
j_gene: TRBJ1-2
abundance: .

CDR3nt: TGTGCCAGCAGTTCTTGGACAGGAGGCACCTACGAGCAGTACTTC
CDR3aa: CASSSWTGGTYEQYF
d_gene: TRBD1
v_gene: TRBV27
len: 15
j_gene: TRBJ2-7
abundance: .

CDR3nt: TGTGCCAGTAGTCAAACCGGGACAGGGGTTGAAAAACTGTTTTTT
CDR3aa: CASSQTGTGVEKLFF
d_gene: TRBD1
v_gene: TRBV19
len: 15
j_gene: TRBJ1-4
abundance: .

CDR3nt: TGTGCCAGCAGCCCCAGGGACAGGGGGGGGTATGGCTACACCTTC
CDR3aa: CASSPRDRGGYGYTF
d_gene: TRBD1
v_gene: TRBV9
len: 15
j_gene: TRBJ1-2
abundance: .

CDR3nt: TGTGCCAGCAGCTTAGGAGGCAGGGGATCTGGAAACACCATATATTTT
CDR3aa: CASSLGGRGSGNTIYF
d_gene: .
v_gene: TRBV7-6
len: 16
j_gene: TRBJ1-3
abundance: .

CDR3nt: TGTGCCAGCAGCCTCCGATTGGGAGAAGAAGCTTTCTTT
CDR3aa: CASSLRLGEEAFF
d_gene: .
v_gene: TRBV7-3
len: 13
j_gene: TRBJ1-1
abundance: once

CDR3nt: TGTGCCAGCAGTTCGGGGGTTGGGAGCTACGAGCAGTACTTC
CDR3aa: CASSSGVGSYEQYF
d_gene: .
v_gene: TRBV6-2/TRBV6-3
len: 14
j_gene: TRBJ2-7
abundance: .

CDR3nt: TGTGCCAGCACACAGGCTAATGAAAAACTGTTTTTT
CDR3aa: CASTQANEKLFF
d_gene: .
v_gene: TRBV6-5
len: 12
j_gene: TRBJ1-4
abundance: .

CDR3nt: TGCGCCAGCAGCTCGAAGACAGGGGTGGCAGATACGCAGTATTTT
CDR3aa: CASSSKTGVADTQYF
d_gene: TRBD1
v_gene: TRBV5-1
len: 15
j_gene: TRBJ2-3
abundance: .

CDR3nt: TGTGCCACCAGCAGAGGCAGGGTTGAGCAGTACTTC
CDR3aa: CATSRGRVEQYF
d_gene: .
v_gene: TRBV15
len: 12
j_gene: TRBJ2-7
abundance: .

CDR3nt: TGCGCCAGCAGCTTGGACAGGGGGTTCTCCTACGAGCAGTACTTC
CDR3aa: CASSLDRGFSYEQYF
d_gene: TRBD1
v_gene: TRBV5-1
len: 15
j_gene: TRBJ2-7
abundance: .

CDR3nt: TGTGCCAGCAAGGGCCAGGGAGGGCAGCCCCAGCATTTT
CDR3aa: CASKGQGGQPQHF
d_gene: .
v_gene: TRBV6-5
len: 13
j_gene: TRBJ1-5
abundance: .

CDR3nt: TGTGCCAGTAAGAGTTACACTGAAGCTTTCTTT
CDR3aa: CASKSYTEAFF
d_gene: .
v_gene: TRBV19
len: 11
j_gene: TRBJ1-1
abundance: once

CDR3nt: TGTGCCAGCAGCGCCGTAGCGGTCTCCTACAATGAGCAGTTCTTC
CDR3aa: CASSAVAVSYNEQFF
d_gene: .
v_gene: TRBV9
len: 15
j_gene: TRBJ2-1
abundance: .

CDR3nt: TGTGCCAGCAGTGAAAGTCTCCTGAGCTCCTACGAGCAGTACTTC
CDR3aa: CASSESLLSSYEQYF
d_gene: .
v_gene: TRBV2
len: 15
j_gene: TRBJ2-7
abundance: few

CDR3nt: TGTGCCAGCAGCGCTTCACAGGGGGCCTATTCACCCCTCCACTTT
CDR3aa: CASSASQGAYSPLHF
d_gene: TRBD1
v_gene: TRBV7-9
len: 15
j_gene: TRBJ1-6
abundance: .

CDR3nt: TGTGCCAGCAGGGGGACAGGGAATCTCTACGAGCAGTACTTC
CDR3aa: CASRGTGNLYEQYF
d_gene: TRBD1
v_gene: TRBV28
len: 14
j_gene: TRBJ2-7
abundance: .

CDR3nt: TGTGCCAGTAGTACAACAGGAGACAATCAGCCCCAGCATTTT
CDR3aa: CASSTTGDNQPQHF
d_gene: .
v_gene: TRBV19
len: 14
j_gene: TRBJ1-5
abundance: .

CDR3nt: TGTGCCAGCCTCGCAGGGTCGTATGAGCAGTTCTTC
CDR3aa: CASLAGSYEQFF
d_gene: .
v_gene: TRBV21-1
len: 12
j_gene: TRBJ2-1
abundance: .

CDR3nt: TGTGCCAGCTCACCGGACAGTGAAAAACTGTTTTTT
CDR3aa: CASSPDSEKLFF
d_gene: .
v_gene: TRBV18
len: 12
j_gene: TRBJ1-4
abundance: few

CDR3nt: TGTGCCAGCAGCAGGGGGACCCCGTGGAACACTGAAGCTTTCTTT
CDR3aa: CASSRGTPWNTEAFF
d_gene: .
v_gene: TRBV5-4
len: 15
j_gene: TRBJ1-1
abundance: .

CDR3nt: TGTGCCTGGAGAACGGACAGGGGCGCTGAAGCTTTCTTT
CDR3aa: CAWRTDRGAEAFF
d_gene: TRBD1
v_gene: TRBV30
len: 13
j_gene: TRBJ1-1
abundance: .

CDR3nt: TGTGCCAGCAACGGAGGAAACACCGGGGAGCTGTTTTTT
CDR3aa: CASNGGNTGELFF
d_gene: .
v_gene: TRBV12-3/TRBV12-4
len: 13
j_gene: TRBJ2-2
abundance: .